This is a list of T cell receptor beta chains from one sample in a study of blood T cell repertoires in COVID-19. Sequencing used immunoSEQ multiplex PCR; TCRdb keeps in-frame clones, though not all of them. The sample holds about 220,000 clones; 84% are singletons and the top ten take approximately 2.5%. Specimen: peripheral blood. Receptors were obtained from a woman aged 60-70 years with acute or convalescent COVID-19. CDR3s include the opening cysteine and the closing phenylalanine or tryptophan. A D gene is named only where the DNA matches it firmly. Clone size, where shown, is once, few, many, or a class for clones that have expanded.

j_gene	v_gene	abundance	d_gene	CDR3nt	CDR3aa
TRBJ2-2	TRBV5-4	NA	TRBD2	TGTGCCAGCAGCTTGACTAGCGGGATAACCACCGGGGAGCTGTTTTTT	CASSLTSGITTGELFF
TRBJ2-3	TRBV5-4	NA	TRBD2	TGTGCCAGCAGTCCCGGGGGGACAGATACGCAGTATTTT	CASSPGGTDTQYF
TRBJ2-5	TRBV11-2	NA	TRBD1	TGTGCCAGCAGCGTGGGACAGCAAGAGACCCAGTACTTC	CASSVGQQETQYF
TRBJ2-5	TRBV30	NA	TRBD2	TGTGCCTGGAGTGTACGAGCGGGGGGGCGAAAGACCCAGTACTTC	CAWSVRAGGRKTQYF
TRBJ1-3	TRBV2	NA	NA	TGTGCCAGCAATGGACAGCCATCTGGAAACACCATATATTTT	CASNGQPSGNTIYF
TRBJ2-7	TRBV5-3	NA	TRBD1	TGTGCCAGAAACTGGGTTGAGTGGGGACAGACCCTCTACGAGCAGTACTTC	CARNWVEWGQTLYEQYF
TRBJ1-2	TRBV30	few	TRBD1	TGTGCCTGGAGGGGGACAGGGGGTTATGGCTACACCTTC	CAWRGTGGYGYTF
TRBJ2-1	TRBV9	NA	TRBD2	TGTGCCAGCACCACGGGGGGGGGCGTGGATGAGCAGTTCTTC	CASTTGGGVDEQFF
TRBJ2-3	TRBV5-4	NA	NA	TGTGCCAGCAGCTTCCCAAGGTCATTGGGCGTCAACACAGATACGCAGTATTTT	CASSFPRSLGVNTDTQYF
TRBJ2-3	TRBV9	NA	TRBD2	TGTGCCAGCAGCACCTCCGCGGGGGATAGCACAGATACGCAGTATTTT	CASSTSAGDSTDTQYF
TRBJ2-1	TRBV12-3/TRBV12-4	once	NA	TGTGCCAGCAGTTTGAGGAACAATGAGCAGTTCTTC	CASSLRNNEQFF
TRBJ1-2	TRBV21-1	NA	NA	TGTGCCAGCAGCAAATATACAGGGGTTAACTATGGCTACACCTTC	CASSKYTGVNYGYTF
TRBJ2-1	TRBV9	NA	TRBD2	TGTGCCAGCAGCGTAGGGGGGGGACTAGCGGGACCATGGACGAATGAGCAGTTCTTC	CASSVGGGLAGPWTNEQFF
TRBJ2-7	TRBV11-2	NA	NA	TGTGCCAGCAGCTTAGGGGGTCGGGGATACGAGCAGTACTTC	CASSLGGRGYEQYF
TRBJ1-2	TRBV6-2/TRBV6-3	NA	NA	TGTGCCAGCAGTCTGACAGGAATGAGCTACACCTTC	CASSLTGMSYTF
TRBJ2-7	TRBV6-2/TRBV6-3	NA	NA	TGTGCCAGCAGTTACTTAAACGAGCAGTACTTC	CASSYLNEQYF
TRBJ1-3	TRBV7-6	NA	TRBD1	TGTGCCAGCAGCTATGCTACAGGGGAAAGCTCTGGAAACACCATATATTTT	CASSYATGESSGNTIYF
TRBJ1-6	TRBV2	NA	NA	TGTGCCAGCAGTGGACGGAGCGGTAATTCACCCCTCCACTTT	CASSGRSGNSPLHF
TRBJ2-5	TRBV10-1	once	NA	TGCGCCAGCAGTGAAAAAAGCCGGGACGGGAGATGCCAAGAGACCCAGTACTTC	CASSEKSRDGRCQETQYF
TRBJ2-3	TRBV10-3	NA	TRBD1	TGTGCCATCAGTAGTGACAGGGGCACAGATACGCAGTATTTT	CAISSDRGTDTQYF
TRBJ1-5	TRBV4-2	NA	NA	TGTGCCAGCAGCCAATTCGCTCAGGTGGGCAATCAGCCCCAGCATTTT	CASSQFAQVGNQPQHF
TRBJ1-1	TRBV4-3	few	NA	TGCGCCAGCAGCCAAGATGTGACAGCAGAAGCTTTCTTT	CASSQDVTAEAFF
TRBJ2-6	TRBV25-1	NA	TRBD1	TGTGCCAGCAGGGACAGGGCATCTGGGGCCAACGTCCTGACTTTC	CASRDRASGANVLTF
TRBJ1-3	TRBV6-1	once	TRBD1	TGTGCCAGCAGTGAAGAGACAGGGGGTCGATCTGGCTACACCATATATTTT	CASSEETGGRSGYTIYF
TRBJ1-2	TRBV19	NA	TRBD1	TGTGCCAGTAGTTCCTCGGACAGGGGGCTCTATGGCTACACCTTC	CASSSSDRGLYGYTF
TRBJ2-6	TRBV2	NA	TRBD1	TGTGCCAGCAGTTTAACCAGGGGGAACTCTGGGGCCAACGTCCTGACTTTC	CASSLTRGNSGANVLTF
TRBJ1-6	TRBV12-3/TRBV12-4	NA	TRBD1	TGTGCCAGCAGTCCGACAGGGAGTTCACCCCTCCACTTT	CASSPTGSSPLHF
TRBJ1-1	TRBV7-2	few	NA	TGTGCCAGCAGCTTAGTTTCGGGGAGTGAAGCTTTCTTT	CASSLVSGSEAFF
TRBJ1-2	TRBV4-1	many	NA	TGCGCCAGCAGCCAAGATCAGGGGTTGAGCTATGGCTACACCTTC	CASSQDQGLSYGYTF